These 32 T cell receptor beta chains share one sample of origin, sequenced in a study of blood T cell repertoires in COVID-19. Sequencing was performed with immunoSEQ multiplex PCR; in TCRdb, only in-frame clones are kept and a portion is missing. The sample records some 96,000 clones, roughly 85% being singletons. Sequenced sample: peripheral blood. These receptors originate from a man between 65 and 79 years old with active or convalescent COVID-19.

The chain has TRBV7-9 and TRBJ1-1, with D unresolved. The length of the CDR3 is 13 residues. Germline V gene lookup returns CDR1 SEHNR and CDR2 FQNEAQ (reference sequence). Trimming removed 4 bases at V and 0 bases at J, with 6 bases between. The CDR3 loop reads CASSSRMNTEAFF. The CDR3 DNA is TGTGCCAGCAGCTCCCGTATGAACACTGAAGCTTTCTTT.

The chain joins TRBV21-1 to TRBJ2-7; the table's D call, TRBD2, has no DNA check behind it. TRBV21-1 is annotated as a pseudogene. The CDR3 sequence is 15 residues long. The CDR3 reads CASTGGGVIPYEQYF. The CDR3 DNA reads TGTGCCAGCACCGGTGGAGGGGTAATCCCCTACGAGCAGTACTTC.

This clone was observed a handful of times. The chain recombines TRBV4-2 with TRBJ1-1; 7 bases are a match to TRBD1. V was pared by 1 base and J by 4 bases, with 18 bases of the junction left unmatched. The CDR3 consists of 19 residues. Germline CDR1 reads LGHNA; CDR2 reads YNFKEQ. The CDR3 nucleotides are TGTGCCAGCAGCCAAGGGACCGGCTTCGAGGGGGCGAGGGGCACTGAAGCTTTCTTT. This sequence encodes CASSQGTGFEGARGTEAFF.

CDR3 sequence reads: CASSSSGTGGYPLHF. CDR3 in DNA: TGTGCCAGCAGCTCGTCCGGGACAGGGGGTTACCCCCTCCACTTT. The gene calls are TRBV5-6 and TRBJ1-6, with TRBD1 matching 11 bases. The trim removed 3 bases at V and 13 bases at J, leaving 9 bases unmatched. The germline CDR1 and CDR2 sequences are SGHDT and YYEEEE. The CDR3 sequence is 15 residues long.

The chain combines TRBV7-9 with TRBJ1-3; 12 nucleotides match TRBD1. Germline assignment: CDR1 SEHNR and CDR2 FQNEAQ (reference sequence). There are 17 residues in the CDR3. Germline trimming cut 4 bases from V and 7 bases from J; bases unmatched to any gene: 11. CDR3 coding DNA: TGTGCCAGCAGCTACCGGGACAGGGGGCGCGTTTGGAACACCATATATTTT. The encoded protein is CASSYRDRGRVWNTIYF.

This sequence joins TRBV4-1 and TRBJ2-5; the match to TRBD1 covers 7 bases. There are 15 residues in the CDR3. CDR1 and CDR2 from the germline V gene are MGHRA and YSYEKL. Trimming took 4 bases from V and 2 from J; bases not matched to a gene: 7. CDR3 sequence (DNA): TGCGCCAGCAGCCGAGACCGGGACAGACAAGAGACCCAGTACTTC. It translates to CASSRDRDRQETQYF.

This chain uses TRBV27 with TRBJ2-5, with D perhaps matching TRBD1 (6 bases). Germline assignment: CDR1 MNHEY and CDR2 SMNVEV (reference sequence). The CDR3 totals 15 residues. The V and J ends lost 5 bases and 5 bases respectively, with 18 bases between them. The CDR3 DNA sequence: TGTGCCAGCAGTGACCGCCGGGACATTTGGGAGACCCAGTACTTC. Translation gives CASSDRRDIWETQYF.

The chain employs TRBV19 and TRBJ2-4; TRBD1 aligns across 8 bases. Trimming cost V 4 bases and J 15 bases; bases outside gene matches: 5. CDR1 is LNHDA, CDR2 SQIVND, per germline (reference sequence). The CDR3 has 11 amino acids. The CDR3 nucleotides read TGTGCCAGTAGTACGATGACAGGGGTGTACTTC. It yields the protein CASSTMTGVYF.

The J gene is TRBJ2-3, the V gene TRBV5-1; D not resolved. The germline V gene encodes CDR1 SGHRS and CDR2 YFSETQ. CDR3 size: 12 residues. With 2 bases removed from V and 6 bases from J, the gap between germline ends came to 7 bases. The CDR3 DNA sequence: TGCGCCAGCAGCTTTAACGGTGATACGCAGTATTTT. Protein: CASSFNGDTQYF.

This chain joins TRBV7-9 and TRBJ2-7, with 9 bases that match TRBD2. The CDR3 is made up of 15 amino acids. CDR1 is SEHNR and CDR2 is FQNEAQ in the germline V gene (reference sequence). V dropped 2 bases and J dropped 5; count of bases not matched to a gene: 7. CDR3 protein: CASSLSSGSVNEQYF. In DNA form, the CDR3 reads TGTGCCAGCAGCTTAAGTAGCGGGAGTGTCAACGAGCAGTACTTC.

In this sample, this clone turned up once. The V call is TRBV4-2, the J call TRBJ2-5, with 11 bases matching TRBD2. V lost 6 bases, J lost 2 bases, and 5 bases stayed unmatched. This CDR3 spans 15 amino acids. Germline CDR1 is LGHNA and CDR2 is YNFKEQ. CDR3 sequence: CASSLLAGGQETQYF. The CDR3 nucleotides are TGTGCCAGCAGTCTTCTAGCGGGGGGACAAGAGACCCAGTACTTC.

The chain combines TRBV10-1 with TRBJ2-5; a weak D match, TRBD2 (5 bases). V lost 6 bases, J lost 4 bases, and 24 bases lay in between. This CDR3 is built from 17 residues. Per germline, CDR1 WNHNN and CDR2 SYGVQD (reference sequence). The CDR3 DNA reads TGCGCCAGCAGAAAGGATCGTGCTGGGAGCGGAGGAGAGACCCAGTACTTC. This sequence encodes CASRKDRAGSGGETQYF.

The chain links TRBV15 to TRBJ2-1; TRBD2 aligns across 7 bases. This CDR3 has 17 amino acids. Germline CDR1 reads LNHNV; CDR2 reads YYDKDF (reference sequence). The junction had 8 bases not matched to a gene; V was cut back by 0 bases and J by 3 bases. The CDR3, as DNA: TGTGCCACCAGCAGAGATCTGGGGAGGGGAGGCTACAATGAGCAGTTCTTC. Its translation is CATSRDLGRGGYNEQFF.

This clone was seen only once. The chain joins TRBV27 to TRBJ2-6, with D maybe TRBD2 (5 bases). The CDR3 has 16 residues. Per germline, CDR1 MNHEY and CDR2 SMNVEV (reference sequence). The V and J ends lost 4 bases and 0 bases respectively, with 10 bases between them. This CDR3 reads CASSSWGVSGANVLTF. CDR3 coding DNA: TGTGCCAGCAGTTCCTGGGGAGTCTCTGGGGCCAACGTCCTGACTTTC.

This chain uses TRBV2 with TRBJ1-5; a weak D match, TRBD1 (5 bases). The germline gives CDR1 SNHLY, CDR2 FYNNEI. The CDR3 runs to 14 residues. The V end lost 2 bases, the J end lost 2 bases, and 7 bases lay between the germline ends. The CDR3 DNA follows: TGTGCCAGCAGTGAATTCAGGGGCAATCAGCCCCAGCATTTT. This translates into CASSEFRGNQPQHF.

This chain connects TRBV6-2 or TRBV6-3 to TRBJ2-7; 11 nucleotides align to TRBD2. The junction had 8 bases not matched to a gene; V was cut back by 2 bases and J by 5 bases. Germline CDR1 reads MNHEY; CDR2 reads SVGEGT. The CDR3 totals 16 residues. The CDR3: CASSYLSGRASDEQYF. In DNA, the CDR3 is TGTGCCAGCAGTTACCTTAGCGGGAGGGCCTCTGACGAGCAGTACTTC.

CDR3 DNA sequence: TGTGCCAGCAGCTTAGGTGGCAGGGCCACTGAAGCTTTCTTT. Residues: CASSLGGRATEAFF. The genes are TRBV11-3 and TRBJ1-1; D might be TRBD1 (5 bases). Germline CDR1 reads SGHNT; CDR2 reads YENEEA. This CDR3 is 14 amino acids long. Trimming stripped 1 base from V and 4 bases from J, with 10 bases between.

The rearrangement uses TRBV4-2 and TRBJ1-1; 8 bases are shared with TRBD1. The germline CDR1 and CDR2 sequences are LGHNA and YNFKEQ. J lost 5 bases, V lost 2 bases, and 7 bases had no gene match. The CDR3 has 15 amino acids. This CDR3 is CASSQPTGVWTEAFF. The CDR3 DNA follows: TGTGCCAGCAGCCAACCGACAGGGGTTTGGACTGAAGCTTTCTTT.

This clone was seen a handful of times. In DNA, the CDR3 is TGTGCCAGCAGCACCGGGACAGGGATACAGCCCCAGCATTTT. This codes for CASSTGTGIQPQHF. V and J are TRBV7-9 and TRBJ1-5; 9 positions agree with TRBD1. This CDR3 has 14 residues. Unmatched junction bases numbered 6, after V lost 5 bases and J lost 7 bases. Germline V gene lookup returns CDR1 SEHNR and CDR2 FQNEAQ (reference sequence).

The chain couples TRBV10-3 to TRBJ2-7; TRBD1 aligns across 8 bases. Per the germline V gene, CDR1 is ENHRY and CDR2 is SYGVKD. Germline trimming cut 3 bases from V and 6 bases from J; bases unmatched to any gene: 13. This CDR3 region has 16 residues. CDR3: CAISESQQGAIREQYF. The CDR3 nucleotides are TGTGCCATCAGTGAAAGTCAGCAGGGGGCAATCCGCGAGCAGTACTTC.

The chain uses TRBV27 and TRBJ1-5; maybe TRBD1 (5 bases). Germline V gene lookup returns CDR1 MNHEY and CDR2 SMNVEV (reference sequence). The CDR3 covers 13 residues. Trimming removed 3 bases at V and 6 bases at J, with 9 bases between. CDR3 DNA: TGTGCCAGCAGTTTCCAAAGGGGTCAGCCCCAGCATTTT. Its translation is CASSFQRGQPQHF.

This chain uses TRBV13 with TRBJ2-3; TRBD2 matches 9 bases. This CDR3 comprises 14 residues. Per the germline V gene, CDR1 is PRHDT and CDR2 is FYEKMQ (reference sequence). The V gene end was trimmed by 3 bases and the J gene end by 6 bases; junction bases not matched to a gene: 4. The DNA for the CDR3 is TGTGCCAGCAGCTTCCTAGCGGGGCCTGATACGCAGTATTTT. It encodes CASSFLAGPDTQYF.

The rearrangement uses TRBV12-3 or TRBV12-4 and TRBJ2-1; D unclear. Trimming shortened V by 3 bases and J by 4 bases, and 4 bases separated the two germline ends. The CDR3 has 12 residues. The CDR3 DNA is TGTGCCAGCAGTTTTCCATACAATGAGCAGTTCTTC. Amino acids: CASSFPYNEQFF.

This chain uses TRBV7-9 with TRBJ2-5, with D possibly being TRBD2 (6 bases). Trimming took off 5 bases at V and 5 bases at J, with 24 bases between the two ends. The CDR3 contains 17 residues. CDR1 and CDR2 (germline): SEHNR, FQNEAQ (reference sequence). The CDR3 spells CASSRKVRGASMETQYF. Here the CDR3 DNA reads TGTGCCAGCAGCCGAAAAGTGCGGGGAGCCTCTATGGAGACCCAGTACTTC.

The CDR3 reads CASSFRDRGPVGYTF. Written as DNA, the CDR3 is TGTGCCAGTAGTTTCCGGGACAGGGGCCCCGTCGGCTACACCTTC. The V and J genes are TRBV19 and TRBJ1-2, with 10 bases that match TRBD1. The CDR3 consists of 15 residues. V shed 5 bases, J shed 8 bases, and the junction held 11 bases outside the gene matches. Germline-derived CDR1 and CDR2 are LNHDA and SQIVND (reference sequence).

CDR3 nucleotide sequence: TGCGCCAGCAGCCTCTTCGCGACTAGCGGATACTCTGGGGCCAACGTCCTGACTTTC. Protein sequence: CASSLFATSGYSGANVLTF. J is TRBJ2-6 and V is TRBV4-3; 9 bases match TRBD2. Germline CDR1 reads LGHNA; CDR2 reads YSLEER. The CDR3 is 19 amino acids. Trimming cost V 4 bases and J 0 bases; bases outside gene matches: 10.

J is TRBJ2-3 and V is TRBV28; 8 bases map to TRBD1. CDR1 is MDHEN, CDR2 SYDVKM, per germline. The CDR3 is made up of 14 amino acids. Trimming at V came to 7 bases and at J to 0 bases, leaving 3 bases not matched to a gene. The CDR3 DNA is TGTGCCAGCACGGACAGGGATAGCACAGATACGCAGTATTTT. It specifies CASTDRDSTDTQYF.

The chain carries TRBV18 and TRBJ1-2; 8 nucleotides align to TRBD1. The CDR3 is 14 amino acids. Trimming cost V 6 bases and J 4 bases; bases outside gene matches: 7. Germline CDR1 reads KGHSH; CDR2 reads LQKENI. The CDR3 DNA follows: TGTGCCAGCTCTCCTGGACAGGGTCCCTATGGCTACACCTTC. Its translation is CASSPGQGPYGYTF.

The chain recombines TRBV28 with TRBJ2-5; D perhaps matches TRBD1 (5 bases). This CDR3 has 14 amino acids. CDR1 is MDHEN and CDR2 is SYDVKM in the germline V gene. The V end was cut by 1 base, the J end by 3 bases, with 9 bases between. The CDR3 DNA reads TGTGCCAGCAGTTTATCCGCAGGGAAAGAGACCCAGTACTTC. This translates into CASSLSAGKETQYF.

With regard to this clone: Relative to the germline gene, one junction end is altered; a read error may explain this. The rearrangement links TRBV9 to TRBJ1-2, with D possibly TRBD1 on 5 matching bases. The CDR3 has 11 amino acids. Germline V CDR1 and CDR2: SGDLS, YYNGEE. CDR3 DNA: TGTGCCAGTTCCCAAGGGACTCCCCCTTCCTTC. Translation gives CASSQGTPPSF.

J is TRBJ2-5 and V is TRBV5-1; TRBD1 might be the D (6 bases). V lost 0 bases and J 4 bases, leaving 7 bases between the germline ends. The CDR3 is made up of 13 amino acids. Germline lookup yields CDR1 SGHRS and CDR2 YFSETQ. CDR3 amino acids: CASSLEQGETQYF. CDR3 coding DNA: TGCGCCAGCAGCTTGGAACAGGGAGAGACCCAGTACTTC.

V usage is TRBV11-1 and J usage is TRBJ2-7; the match to TRBD2 covers 7 bases. The CDR3 consists of 16 residues. CDR1 and CDR2 (germline): SGHAT, FQDESV (reference sequence). V trimming: 1 base; J trimming: 2 bases; junction bases outside the gene matches: 8. The CDR3 nucleotides read TGTGCCAGCAGCTTAGGGGCCCCCGGACTAGCCTACGAGCAGTACTTC. Amino acid sequence: CASSLGAPGLAYEQYF.